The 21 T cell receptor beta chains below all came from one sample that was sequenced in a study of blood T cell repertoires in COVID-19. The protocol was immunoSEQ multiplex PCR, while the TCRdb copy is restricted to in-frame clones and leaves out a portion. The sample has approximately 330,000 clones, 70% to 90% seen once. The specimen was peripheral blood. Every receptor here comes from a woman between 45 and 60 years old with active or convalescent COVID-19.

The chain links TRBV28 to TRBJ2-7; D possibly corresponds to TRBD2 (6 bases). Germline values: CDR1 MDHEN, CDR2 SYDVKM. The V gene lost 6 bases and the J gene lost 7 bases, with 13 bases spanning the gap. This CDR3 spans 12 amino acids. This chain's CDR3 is CASSPGLKEQYF. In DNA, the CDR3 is TGTGCCAGCAGCCCGGGACTCAAAGAGCAGTACTTC. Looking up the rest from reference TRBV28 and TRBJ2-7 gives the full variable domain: DVKVTQSSRYLVKRTGEKVFLECVQDMDHENMFWYRQDPGLGLRLIYFSYDVKMKEKGDIPEGYSVSREKKERFSLILESASTNQTSMYLCASSPGLKEQYFGPGTRLTVT.

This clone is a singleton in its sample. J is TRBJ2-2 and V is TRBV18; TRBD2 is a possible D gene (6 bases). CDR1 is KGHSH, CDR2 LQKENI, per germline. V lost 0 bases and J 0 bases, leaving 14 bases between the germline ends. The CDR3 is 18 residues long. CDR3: CASSPPGRGTANTGELFF. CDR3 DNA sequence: TGTGCCAGCTCACCACCGGGACGGGGGACGGCGAACACCGGGGAGCTGTTTTTT.

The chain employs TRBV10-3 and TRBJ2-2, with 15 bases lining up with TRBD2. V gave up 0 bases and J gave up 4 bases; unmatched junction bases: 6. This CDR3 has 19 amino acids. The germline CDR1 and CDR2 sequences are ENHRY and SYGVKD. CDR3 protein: CAISESGTSGRLVTGELFF. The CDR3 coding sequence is TGTGCCATCAGTGAGTCCGGGACTAGCGGGAGGTTGGTCACCGGGGAGCTGTTTTTT.

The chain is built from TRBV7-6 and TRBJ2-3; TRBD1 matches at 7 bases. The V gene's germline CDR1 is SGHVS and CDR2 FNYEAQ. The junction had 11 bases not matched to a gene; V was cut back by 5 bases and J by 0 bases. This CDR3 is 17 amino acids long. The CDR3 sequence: CASSRRGGRGSTDTQYF. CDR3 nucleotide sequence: TGTGCCAGCAGCCGAAGAGGGGGCCGTGGGAGCACAGATACGCAGTATTTT.

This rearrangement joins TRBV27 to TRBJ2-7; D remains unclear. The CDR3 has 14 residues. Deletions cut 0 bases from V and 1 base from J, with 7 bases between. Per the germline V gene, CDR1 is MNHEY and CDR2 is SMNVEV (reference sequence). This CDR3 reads CASSLSPTSYEQYF. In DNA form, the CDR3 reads TGTGCCAGCAGTTTATCACCGACTTCCTACGAGCAGTACTTC.

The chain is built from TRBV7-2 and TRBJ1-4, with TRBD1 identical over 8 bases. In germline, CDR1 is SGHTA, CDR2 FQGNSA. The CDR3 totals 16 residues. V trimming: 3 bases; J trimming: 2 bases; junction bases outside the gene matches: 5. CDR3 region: CASSLQGAGTNEKLFF. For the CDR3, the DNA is TGTGCCAGCAGCTTGCAGGGGGCAGGGACTAATGAAAAACTGTTTTTT.

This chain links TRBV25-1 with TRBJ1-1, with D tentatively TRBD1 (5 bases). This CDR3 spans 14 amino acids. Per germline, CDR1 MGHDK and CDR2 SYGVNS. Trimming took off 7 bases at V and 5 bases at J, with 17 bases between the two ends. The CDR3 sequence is CASTNRRAGTEAFF. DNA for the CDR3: TGTGCCAGCACGAATCGTAGGGCAGGGACTGAAGCTTTCTTT.

The CDR3 loop is CASSKERPGHLYNEQFF. DNA for the CDR3: TGTGCCAGCAGCAAAGAAAGGCCGGGACACCTTTACAATGAGCAGTTCTTC. V usage is TRBV21-1 and J usage is TRBJ2-1; the listed D gene, TRBD1, was not tested against the DNA. TRBV21-1 corresponds to a pseudogene. This CDR3 region has 17 residues.

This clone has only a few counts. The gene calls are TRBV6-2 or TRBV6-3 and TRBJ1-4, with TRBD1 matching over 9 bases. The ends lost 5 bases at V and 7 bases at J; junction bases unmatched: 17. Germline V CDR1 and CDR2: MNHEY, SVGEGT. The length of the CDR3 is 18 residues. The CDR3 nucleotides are TGTGCCAGCAGTCGCGCGCATCGTACAGGGGGCTTAAGTGAAAAACTGTTTTTT. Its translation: CASSRAHRTGGLSEKLFF.

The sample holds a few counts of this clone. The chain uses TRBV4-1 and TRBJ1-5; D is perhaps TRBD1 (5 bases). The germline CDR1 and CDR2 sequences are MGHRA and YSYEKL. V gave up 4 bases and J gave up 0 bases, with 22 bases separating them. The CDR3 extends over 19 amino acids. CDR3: CASSPGGTGRELSNQPQHF. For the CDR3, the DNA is TGCGCCAGCAGCCCAGGAGGGACCGGCAGGGAACTTAGCAATCAGCCCCAGCATTTT.

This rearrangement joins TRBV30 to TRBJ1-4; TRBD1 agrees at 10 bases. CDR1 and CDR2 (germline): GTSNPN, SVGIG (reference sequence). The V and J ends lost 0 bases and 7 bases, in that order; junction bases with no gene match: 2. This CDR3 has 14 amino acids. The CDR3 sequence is CAWSVGTGVEKLFF. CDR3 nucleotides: TGTGCCTGGAGTGTGGGGACAGGGGTTGAAAAACTGTTTTTT.

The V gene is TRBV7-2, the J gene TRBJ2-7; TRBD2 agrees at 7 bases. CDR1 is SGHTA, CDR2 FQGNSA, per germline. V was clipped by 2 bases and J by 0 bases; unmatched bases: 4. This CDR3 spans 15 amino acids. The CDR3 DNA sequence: TGTGCCAGCAGCTTAAGCGGGGCATCCTCCTACGAGCAGTACTTC. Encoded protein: CASSLSGASSYEQYF.

For the CDR3, the DNA is TGTGCCAGCAGCTTAGGGCAGATGGCAGATACGCAGTATTTT. It encodes CASSLGQMADTQYF. The chain joins TRBV7-2 to TRBJ2-3; D gene ambiguous. The germline V and J ends were trimmed by 1 base and 4 bases, with 9 bases remaining between them. Germline V gives CDR1 SGHTA, CDR2 FQGNSA. CDR3 length: 14 residues.

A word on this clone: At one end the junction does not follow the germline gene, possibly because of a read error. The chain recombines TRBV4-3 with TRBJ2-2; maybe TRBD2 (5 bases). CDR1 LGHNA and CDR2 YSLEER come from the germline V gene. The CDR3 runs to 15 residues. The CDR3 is CASSQVAGSTGELFF. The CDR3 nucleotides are TGCGCCAGCAGCCAAGTTGCCGGATCCACCGGGGAACTGTTTTTT.

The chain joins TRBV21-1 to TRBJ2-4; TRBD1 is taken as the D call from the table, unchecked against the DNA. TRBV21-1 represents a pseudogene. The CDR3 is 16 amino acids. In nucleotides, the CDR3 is TGTGCCAGCAGTTTATCGCGGACACGAGCCAAAAACATTCAGTACTTC. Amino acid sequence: CASSLSRTRAKNIQYF.

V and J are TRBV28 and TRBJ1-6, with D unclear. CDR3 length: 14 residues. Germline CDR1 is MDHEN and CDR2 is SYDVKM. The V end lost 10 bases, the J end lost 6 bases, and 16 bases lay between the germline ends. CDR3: CATYDGLGNSPLHF. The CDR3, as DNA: TGTGCCACCTACGACGGGTTGGGTAATTCACCCCTCCACTTT.

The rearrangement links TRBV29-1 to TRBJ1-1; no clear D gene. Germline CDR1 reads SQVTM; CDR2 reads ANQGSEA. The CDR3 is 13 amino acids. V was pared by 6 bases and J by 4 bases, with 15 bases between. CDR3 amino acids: CSVQTSWATEAFF. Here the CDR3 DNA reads TGCAGCGTCCAGACGTCCTGGGCCACTGAAGCTTTCTTT.

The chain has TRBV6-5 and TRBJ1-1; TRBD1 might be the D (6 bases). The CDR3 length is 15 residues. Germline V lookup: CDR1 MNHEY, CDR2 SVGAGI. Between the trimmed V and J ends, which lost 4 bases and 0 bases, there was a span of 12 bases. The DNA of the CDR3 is TGTGCCAGCAGTTCACAGGGTCGGGTGAACACTGAAGCTTTCTTT. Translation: CASSSQGRVNTEAFF.

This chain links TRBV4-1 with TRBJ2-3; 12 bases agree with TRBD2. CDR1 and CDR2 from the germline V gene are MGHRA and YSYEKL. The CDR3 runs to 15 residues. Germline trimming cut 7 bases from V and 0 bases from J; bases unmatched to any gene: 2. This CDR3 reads CASTLAGGSTDTQYF. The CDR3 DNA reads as TGCGCCAGCACTCTAGCGGGGGGGAGCACAGATACGCAGTATTTT.

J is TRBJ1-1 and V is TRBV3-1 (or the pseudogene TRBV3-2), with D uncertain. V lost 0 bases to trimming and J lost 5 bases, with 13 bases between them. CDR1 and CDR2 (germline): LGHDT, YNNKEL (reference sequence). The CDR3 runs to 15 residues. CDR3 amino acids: CASSQEVGGRTEAFF. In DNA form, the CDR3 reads TGTGCCAGCAGCCAAGAAGTGGGAGGGCGAACTGAAGCTTTCTTT.

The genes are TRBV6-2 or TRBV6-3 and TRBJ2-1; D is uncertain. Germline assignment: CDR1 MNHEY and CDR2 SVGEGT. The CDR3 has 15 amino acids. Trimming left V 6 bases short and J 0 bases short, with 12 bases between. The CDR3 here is CASSPDSTSYNEQFF. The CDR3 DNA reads TGTGCCAGCAGCCCCGACTCCACCTCCTACAATGAGCAGTTCTTC.